This T cell receptor (beta chain) came from a study of blood T cell repertoires in COVID-19 (dated by TCRdb to about 2020). Study-level background: Samples from collaborators originated in the United States, Italy and Spain and spanned both the acute and convalescent phases of COVID-19. The prospective study material was composed of cDNA or gDNA derived from T cells, B-cell-depleted T cells, or PBMCs. Deeply sampled blood TCRbeta repertoires from subjects exposed to, actively infected with, or recovered from COVID-19 were included in the dataset. The repertoires were made available in a free public database intended to serve as a resource for research on the immune response to SARS-CoV-2. Samples came from the ongoing ImmuneRACE study (first 160 participants) plus 1,254 subjects from 6 global collaborators. Nearly every sample came with metadata listing a de-identified subject ID, COVID-19 status, age in years and sex. HLA class I and class II types, where available, came from metadata supplied by the sample provider rather than from assay-based typing. Overall study outcomes, separate from this receptor: The amount of clinical and demographic metadata varied by source and participant and was provided uncurated.

According to the germline V gene (reference sequence), CDR1 reads GTSNPN and CDR2 reads SVGIG. Between the V and J ends, shortened by 2 bases and 9 bases respectively, the junction contains 17 bases. Including the terminal cysteine and phenylalanine, the CDR3 comprises 14 residues. The retained sequence is limited to the CDR3, 42 bases, with the frame set at the first base. One collaborating source in Seattle enrolled patients during active infection and followed them longitudinally through the course of disease. The collaborating institutions used their own protocols to collect whole blood in K2EDTA tubes. For TCRbeta analysis, collaborator samples were shipped as frozen whole blood, as isolated PBMCs, or as DNA extracted from either sample type. Remarks on this clone: The target of this receptor is not known. Base qualities are missing; no much larger clone stands one base away.

TCRbeta CDR3 regions were amplified from genomic DNA by means of the immunoSEQ Assay, a bias-controlled multiplex PCR. In the authors' own workflow: Within the assay, amplification of reference gene primers was used to estimate how many nucleated cells each sample contained. Sequence reads were collapsed and filtered to measure the absolute abundance of every unique TCRbeta CDR3 rearrangement. For each sample, productive Simpson clonality was calculated as the square root of Simpson's diversity index over productive rearrangements. TCRdb took over this immuneACCESS table, retaining in-frame rearrangements with V and J assigned. Such tables are incomplete; in checked studies, under half of the missing clones stem from an unresolved V gene, and the remainder is unexplained. Clone size and V and J calls were adopted from that table, with D and trimming inferred from the DNA. The sample table lists approximately 90,000 clones, nearly 80% of them with a count of one. The ten largest clonotypes hold less than 7% of the sample.

Sequenced: peripheral blood. The chain is made from TRBV30 and TRBJ2-1; the D gene is perhaps TRBD2, on 6 matching bases. This clonotype was sampled from a man aged 65 to 85 with COVID-19, enrolled during active disease. The CDR3 region reads CAWSSGGIGREQFF. The nucleotide sequence is TGTGCCTGGAGTTCAGGAGGGATCGGGCGTGAGCAGTTCTTC.